The rows below give T cell receptor beta chains drawn from one sample of a study of regulatory T cells in long-lasting Graves disease. MiXCR, applied by TCRdb to the multiplex PCR reads, yields one record per CDR3 protein. Here the sample spans hundreds of thousands of distinct CDR3 sequences, 16% being singletons. This sample was shared with a second study, whose subject was T cells in Graves' hyperthyroidism and ophthalmopathy.

Sequencing used peripheral blood mononuclear cells (PBMCs), obtained at new diagnosis, from a patient treated with antithyroid drugs. The receptors here all came from a woman aged 25 to 39 with Graves disease. Each CDR3 is given with its conserved first and last residue. Fields, in order: clone size, V gene, D gene, J gene, CDR3 DNA, CDR3 protein. D genes are given only for firm matches. Clone sizes are given selectively: once, few, many, or a class where the clone is expanded.

clone_size: many
v_call: TRBV11-2
d_call: NA
j_call: TRBJ2-5
cdr3_nt: TGTGCCAGCAGCTTATCCCTGAGCGAGACCCAGTACTTC
cdr3_aa: CASSLSLSETQYF

clone_size: NA
v_call: TRBV11-2
d_call: NA
j_call: TRBJ2-7
cdr3_nt: TGTGCCAGCAGCTTATCGCGGGCTACCTACGAGCAGTACTTC
cdr3_aa: CASSLSRATYEQYF

clone_size: few
v_call: TRBV7-2
d_call: NA
j_call: TRBJ2-7
cdr3_nt: TGTGCCAGCAGCTTGGGGGGGGGCGGATACTCCTACGAGCAGTACTTC
cdr3_aa: CASSLGGGGYSYEQYF

clone_size: NA
v_call: TRBV20-1
d_call: TRBD2
j_call: TRBJ2-3
cdr3_nt: TGCAGTGCTCCTACCCGTAGCGGGACTTTTGGCACGCAGTATTTT
cdr3_aa: CSAPTRSGTFGTQYF

clone_size: NA
v_call: TRBV28
d_call: NA
j_call: TRBJ2-4
cdr3_nt: TGTGCCAGCAGAACCGACCAAACTAAACGAGCCAGCATTCAGTACTTC
cdr3_aa: CASRTDQTKRASIQYF

clone_size: few
v_call: TRBV6-9
d_call: NA
j_call: TRBJ2-7
cdr3_nt: TGTGCCAGCAGTTATGGGACTCAAGCCTACGAGCAGTACTTC
cdr3_aa: CASSYGTQAYEQYF

clone_size: many
v_call: TRBV15
d_call: NA
j_call: TRBJ1-2
cdr3_nt: TGTGCCACCAGCAGAGAAAGAGGACCCTATGGCTACACCTTC
cdr3_aa: CATSRERGPYGYTF

clone_size: few
v_call: TRBV10-3
d_call: TRBD2
j_call: TRBJ2-7
cdr3_nt: TGTGCCATCAGTGATTCTGACGGGACTAGCGGGGCCTACGAGCAGTACTTC
cdr3_aa: CAISDSDGTSGAYEQYF

clone_size: many
v_call: TRBV7-2
d_call: NA
j_call: TRBJ2-5
cdr3_nt: TGTGCCAGCAGCCCCGGACCGAGGAGAGAGACCCAGTACTTC
cdr3_aa: CASSPGPRRETQYF

clone_size: NA
v_call: TRBV6-2/TRBV6-3
d_call: TRBD1
j_call: TRBJ1-3
cdr3_nt: TGTGCCAGCAGAATTATTGGACCGACAGGGGACGGAAACACCATATATTTT
cdr3_aa: CASRIIGPTGDGNTIYF

clone_size: NA
v_call: TRBV28
d_call: NA
j_call: TRBJ2-3
cdr3_nt: TGTGCCAGCAGTCCGATTGTGGGGGGTCGTGGCACAGATACGCAGTATTTT
cdr3_aa: CASSPIVGGRGTDTQYF

clone_size: once
v_call: TRBV24-1
d_call: TRBD1
j_call: TRBJ1-3
cdr3_nt: TGTGCCACCAGTGACGCCGGGACAGGGGCCCCAATGCCCCACTCTGGAAACACCATATATTTT
cdr3_aa: CATSDAGTGAPMPHSGNTIYF

clone_size: many
v_call: TRBV7-9
d_call: NA
j_call: TRBJ1-2
cdr3_nt: TGTGCCAGCAGCGTAGCCGTCCAGGGCTACACCTTC
cdr3_aa: CASSVAVQGYTF

clone_size: NA
v_call: TRBV20-1
d_call: TRBD1
j_call: TRBJ1-5
cdr3_nt: TGCAGTACTAGCCGACCGGGACAGGCCTCCGGTCAGCCCCAGCATTTT
cdr3_aa: CSTSRPGQASGQPQHF

clone_size: many
v_call: TRBV9
d_call: NA
j_call: TRBJ1-1
cdr3_nt: TGTGCCAGCAGCGTAGTAAACCAGGACGGAGAAGCTTTCTTT
cdr3_aa: CASSVVNQDGEAFF

clone_size: few
v_call: TRBV25-1
d_call: NA
j_call: TRBJ1-3
cdr3_nt: TGTGCCAGCAGTCCCCTCAGCCTTCACCGCTCTGGAAACACCATATATTTT
cdr3_aa: CASSPLSLHRSGNTIYF

clone_size: NA
v_call: TRBV30
d_call: NA
j_call: TRBJ1-1
cdr3_nt: TGTGCCTGGAACTGGAACACTGAAGCTTTCTTT
cdr3_aa: CAWNWNTEAFF

clone_size: NA
v_call: TRBV20-1
d_call: NA
j_call: TRBJ1-6
cdr3_nt: TGCAGTGCTAGGGCCGGGGGGTTGGTAGATTCACCCCTCCACTTT
cdr3_aa: CSARAGGLVDSPLHF

clone_size: NA
v_call: TRBV3-1
d_call: NA
j_call: TRBJ2-7
cdr3_nt: TGTGCCAGCAGCCCTACCAACAGGGTACACGAGCAGTACTTC
cdr3_aa: CASSPTNRVHEQYF

clone_size: few
v_call: TRBV7-7
d_call: NA
j_call: TRBJ1-1
cdr3_nt: TGTGCTAGCAGCTTAGGGCCAGGGGCTGAAGCTTTCTTT
cdr3_aa: CASSLGPGAEAFF

clone_size: many
v_call: TRBV29-1
d_call: NA
j_call: TRBJ1-5
cdr3_nt: TGCAGCGCACAGGGCGACGGCGCCAATCAGCCCCAGCATTTT
cdr3_aa: CSAQGDGANQPQHF

clone_size: NA
v_call: TRBV5-1
d_call: NA
j_call: TRBJ2-6
cdr3_nt: TGCGCCAGCAGTTCGGGATTTGATCCCGGTGGGGCCAACGTCCTGACTTTC
cdr3_aa: CASSSGFDPGGANVLTF

clone_size: many
v_call: TRBV28
d_call: NA
j_call: TRBJ1-6
cdr3_nt: TGTGCCAGCAAGGAGACCTATAATTCACCCCTCCACTTT
cdr3_aa: CASKETYNSPLHF

clone_size: many
v_call: TRBV10-3
d_call: NA
j_call: TRBJ2-3
cdr3_nt: TGTGCCATCAGTGATTCGGGACCCGTAGCGGTTACGCAGTATTTT
cdr3_aa: CAISDSGPVAVTQYF

clone_size: NA
v_call: TRBV2
d_call: TRBD2
j_call: TRBJ2-1
cdr3_nt: TGTGCCAGCAGGTTTCTACTAGCGGGCAACAATGAGCAGTTCTTC
cdr3_aa: CASRFLLAGNNEQFF

clone_size: few
v_call: TRBV3-1
d_call: NA
j_call: TRBJ1-6
cdr3_nt: TGTGCCAGCAGCCAAGGTCACAGCATTAATTCACCCCTCCACTTT
cdr3_aa: CASSQGHSINSPLHF

clone_size: NA
v_call: TRBV20-1
d_call: NA
j_call: TRBJ1-2
cdr3_nt: TGCAGTGCTAGAGATGGGACATTCATTAACTATGGCTACACCTTC
cdr3_aa: CSARDGTFINYGYTF

clone_size: many
v_call: TRBV2
d_call: NA
j_call: TRBJ2-3
cdr3_nt: TGTGCCAGCAGTGTGGGATCCGATACGCAGTATTTT
cdr3_aa: CASSVGSDTQYF

clone_size: few
v_call: TRBV30
d_call: NA
j_call: TRBJ1-4
cdr3_nt: TGTGCCTGGAGTAGGGCGTCTAATGAAAAACTGTTTTTT
cdr3_aa: CAWSRASNEKLFF

clone_size: many
v_call: TRBV2
d_call: NA
j_call: TRBJ2-4
cdr3_nt: TGTGCCAGCAGTGAAGCGCATTGGGGGGTAGCCAAAAACATTCAGTACTTC
cdr3_aa: CASSEAHWGVAKNIQYF

clone_size: NA
v_call: TRBV13
d_call: TRBD2
j_call: TRBJ2-3
cdr3_nt: TGTGCCAGCAGCTCCGGGACTAGCGGGGAATACACAGATACGCAGTATTTT
cdr3_aa: CASSSGTSGEYTDTQYF

clone_size: NA
v_call: TRBV6-2/TRBV6-3
d_call: NA
j_call: TRBJ1-3
cdr3_nt: TGTGCCAGCGGCCTTGGGGGTACGGGAAACACCATATATTTT
cdr3_aa: CASGLGGTGNTIYF